This T cell receptor (beta chain) was profiled in a study of cytomegalovirus exposure and HLA in healthy donors. Points from the study as a whole: Among TCR beta chains, those listed as cytomegalovirus-associated numbered 164. Some V segments (TRBV6-2 and TRBV6-3 among them) were excluded as indistinguishable. Later genetic work tied a missense DCLRE1C variant to beta-chain V and J trimming.

For this clone: The antigen is unknown.

The PCR made use of 60 Vbeta and 13 Jbeta primers. Measured with immunoSEQ multiplex PCR; TCRdb has only the in-frame clones, and not every one. This sample has fewer than 200,000 clones, with approximately 78% found just once. The germline gives CDR1 SQVTM, CDR2 ANQGSEA. This CDR3 is 12 amino acids long. V lost 3 bases and J 1 base, leaving 6 bases between the germline ends. Healthy people donating bone marrow made up the donors. The sample taken for sequencing was PBMCs. This TCR derives from a girl aged 2 to 10 in good health and CMV-seropositive. This chain links TRBV29-1 with TRBJ1-1, with D uncertain. In nucleotides, the CDR3 is TGCAGCGTTGACTCGTCGAACACTGAAGCTTTCTTT. Encoded protein: CSVDSSNTEAFF. The full variable domain, rest sourced from reference TRBV29-1 and TRBJ1-1, is SAVISQKPSRDICQRGTSLTIQCQVDSQVTMMFWYRQQPGQSLTLIATANQGSEATYESGFVIDKFPISRPNLTFSTLTVSNMSPEDSSIYLCSVDSSNTEAFFGQGTRLTVV.